This TCR beta chain was sequenced in a study of T cell responses to AZD1222 COVID-19 vaccine. Study-level background: The study pooled second doses at about 4 or about 12 weeks. Study-wide results and limits: Baseline seropositivity characterized only six or seven AZD1222 recipients. Epitopes outside B.1.351 and B.1.1.7 mutated regions reportedly drew nearly half of spike TCRs.

The data were produced by immunoSEQ multiplex PCR, yet TCRdb's version contains in-frame clones alone and is incomplete. The sample holds some 120,000 clones, roughly 85% seen once. On this clone itself: Its antigen remains unidentified.

Germline V CDR1 and CDR2: SGHRS, YFSETQ. CDR3 length: 15 residues. V lost 3 bases and J lost 7; bases outside the gene matches: 6. The rearrangement uses TRBV5-1 and TRBJ1-4, with 10 bases fitting TRBD1. The specimen was peripheral blood, collected on day 0 of AZD1222 vaccination. The receptor was isolated from an adult in good health. The CDR3 region has the DNA TGCGCCAGCAGCTCGGGGGGACAGGGGTTTGAAAAACTGTTTTTT. Amino acids: CASSSGGQGFEKLFF.